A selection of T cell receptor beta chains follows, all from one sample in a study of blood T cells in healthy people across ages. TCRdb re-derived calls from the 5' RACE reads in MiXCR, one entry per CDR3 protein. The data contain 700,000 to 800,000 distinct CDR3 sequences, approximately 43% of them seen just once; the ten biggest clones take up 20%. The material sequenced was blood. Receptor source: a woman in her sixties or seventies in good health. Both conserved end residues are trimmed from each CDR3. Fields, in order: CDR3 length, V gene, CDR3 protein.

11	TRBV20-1	SALLAGTDTQY
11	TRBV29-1	SVGRGTGNTIY
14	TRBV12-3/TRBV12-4	ASSLGPGRGKNIQY
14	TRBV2	ASKLEYGTNTGELF
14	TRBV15	ATSRDRGFSNQPQH
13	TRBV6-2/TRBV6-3	ASSYPWTGEVEAF
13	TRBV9	ASSVVLAGVDEQY
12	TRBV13	ASTMGLGGYEQF
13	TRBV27	ASSLYRENPDTQY
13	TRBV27	ASSLSGNHNSPLH
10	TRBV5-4	ASSFDVNEQY
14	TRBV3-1	ASSRGVSGGTDTQY
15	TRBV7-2	ASSLRAGGLGSDEQY
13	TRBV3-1	ASSSGLAEVREQY
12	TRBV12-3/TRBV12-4	ASRYGTANTEAF
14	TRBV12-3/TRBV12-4	ASTTSWQLNYNEQF
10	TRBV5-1	ASRQGTETQY
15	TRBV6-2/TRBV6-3	ASSSPAAPAVYYGYT
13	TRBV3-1	ASSRRGSDSGELF
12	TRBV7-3	ASSRLGQPNEQF
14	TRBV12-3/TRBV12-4	ASSLARLWNSYERY
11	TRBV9	AGSVDGMRRQF
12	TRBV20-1	SASKAVDYNEQY
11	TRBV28	ASSGQGAYGYT
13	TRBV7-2	ASSFDRGRTDTQY
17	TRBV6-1	ASSPGGLAGNFRFYEQY
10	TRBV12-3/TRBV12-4	ASADWANEQF
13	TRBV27	ASSWGDYQYNEQY
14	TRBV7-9	ASSYLAGGPKFEQF